This T cell receptor beta chain derives from a study of blood T cell repertoires in COVID-19. Study in general: PBMCs, B-cell-depleted T cells, or T cells were the source of the cDNA or gDNA that made up the material.

The method was immunoSEQ multiplex PCR; TCRdb's version includes in-frame clones alone and lacks a portion of them. The data hold some 200,000 clones, with 88% observed a single time. The source of this sequence is a man between 18 and 29 years old with active or convalescent COVID-19. Sequencing was performed on peripheral blood.

The CDR3 coding sequence is TGTGTCAACTGCTTGGCAGAAAGAGGCTCGCAAGAGACCCAGTACTTC. This translates into CVNCLAERGSQETQYF. This rearrangement joins TRBV28 to TRBJ2-5, with D unresolved. From germline, CDR1 is MDHEN and CDR2 SYDVKM. This CDR3 region has 16 residues.